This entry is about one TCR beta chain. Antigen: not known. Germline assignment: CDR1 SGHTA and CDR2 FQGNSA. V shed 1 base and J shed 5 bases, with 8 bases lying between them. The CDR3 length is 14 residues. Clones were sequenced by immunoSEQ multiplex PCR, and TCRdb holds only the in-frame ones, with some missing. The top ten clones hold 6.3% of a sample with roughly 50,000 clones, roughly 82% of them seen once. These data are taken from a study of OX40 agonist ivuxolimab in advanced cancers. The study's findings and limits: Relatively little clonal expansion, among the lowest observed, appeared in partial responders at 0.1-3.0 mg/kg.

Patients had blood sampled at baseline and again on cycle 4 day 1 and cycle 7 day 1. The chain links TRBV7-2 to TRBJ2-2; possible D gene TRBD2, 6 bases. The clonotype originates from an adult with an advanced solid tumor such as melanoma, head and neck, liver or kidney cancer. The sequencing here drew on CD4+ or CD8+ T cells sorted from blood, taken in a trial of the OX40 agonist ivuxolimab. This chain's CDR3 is CASSLEGLTGELFF. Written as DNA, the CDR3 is TGTGCCAGCAGCTTAGAGGGACTTACCGGGGAGCTGTTTTTT.